A selection of T cell receptor beta chains follows, all from one sample in a study of CD8 T cells in ankylosing spondylitis. TCRdb reanalysed the 5' RACE reads using MiXCR and keeps one entry per CDR3 protein. The data show fewer than 550,000 distinct CDR3 sequences, with over 4% seen just once and 3% to 4.5% held by the top ten. Sequencing was performed on blood, either unsorted or a sorted T cell fraction (not recorded which). The receptor set was obtained from a male donor with ankylosing spondylitis. The CDR3 runs from the conserved cysteine through the conserved F or W. The order of the fields is D gene, clone size, V gene, J gene, CDR3 protein, CDR3 DNA. The D gene is left open where the match is weak. Not every row has a clone size; where given, it reads once, few, many or a size class.

>-|few|TRBV15|TRBJ2-6
CATSREGLLSGANVLTF
TGTGCCACCAGCAGAGAGGGACTGCTTTCTGGGGCCAACGTCCTGACTTTC
>-|few|TRBV7-7|TRBJ2-3
CASSLDAGDTQYF
TGTGCTAGCAGCTTAGATGCGGGAGATACGCAGTATTTT
>TRBD1|many|TRBV5-1|TRBJ2-1
CASSPDRVSSYNEQFF
TGCGCCAGCAGCCCCGACAGGGTGAGCTCCTACAATGAGCAGTTCTTC
>-|few|TRBV6-5|TRBJ1-5
CASSYPRGGVGIQPQHF
TGTGCCAGCAGTTACCCGCGGGGAGGGGTGGGTATTCAGCCCCAGCATTTT
>TRBD2|many|TRBV12-3/TRBV12-4|TRBJ2-7
CASSLGTSVEQYF
TGTGCCAGCAGTTTGGGGACTAGCGTCGAGCAGTACTTC
>-|many|TRBV7-2|TRBJ2-3
CASSLAIGATAQIRSPF
TGTGCCAGCAGCTTAGCGATCGGCGCCACGGCACAGATACGCAGTCCTTTT
>TRBD2|many|TRBV20-1|TRBJ2-7
CSARDRVAGGLSEQYF
TGCAGTGCTAGGGACCGCGTAGCGGGGGGCCTTTCCGAGCAGTACTTC
>-|many|TRBV20-1|TRBJ1-4
CSASRKTEKLFF
TGCAGTGCTAGCCGGAAAACTGAAAAACTGTTTTTT
>-|many|TRBV4-1|TRBJ1-1
CASSLRKGTEAFF
TGCGCCAGCAGCCTCCGCAAGGGCACTGAAGCTTTCTTT
>-|few|TRBV5-1|TRBJ2-6
CASSIQGTGANVLTF
TGCGCCAGCAGCATCCAGGGAACTGGGGCCAACGTCCTGACTTTC
>TRBD2|many|TRBV6-2/TRBV6-3|TRBJ2-7
CASSLAGGLTYEQYF
TGTGCCAGCAGTTTAGCGGGAGGCTTAACATACGAGCAGTACTTC
>-|many|TRBV5-1|TRBJ2-1
CASSLRGGSNEQFF
TGCGCCAGCAGCTTGAGGGGGGGGAGCAATGAGCAGTTCTTC
>TRBD1|few|TRBV5-1|TRBJ1-2
CASSWQGDYGYTF
TGCGCCAGCAGCTGGCAGGGGGACTATGGCTACACCTTC
>TRBD1|many|TRBV20-1|TRBJ1-1
CSATDRVVPEAFF
TGCAGTGCAACCGACAGGGTGGTCCCTGAAGCTTTCTTT
>TRBD2|-|TRBV6-2/TRBV6-3|TRBJ2-1
CASSYRVAGGNNEQFF
TGTGCCAGCAGTTACAGAGTAGCGGGAGGAAACAATGAGCAGTTCTTC
>-|many|TRBV10-3|TRBJ1-4
CANSWEGEKLFF
TGTGCCAACTCTTGGGAAGGGGAAAAACTGTTTTTT
>TRBD2|many|TRBV5-1|TRBJ2-3
CASSSRTSEYTDTQYF
TGCGCCAGCAGCTCGAGGACTAGCGAATACACAGATACGCAGTATTTT
>TRBD1|-|TRBV2|TRBJ2-3
CASSEGRTGWTDTQYF
TGTGCCAGCAGTGAAGGCCGGACAGGGTGGACAGATACGCAGTATTTT
>-|-|TRBV7-9|TRBJ2-7
CSSSLDGQVFTYEQYF
TGTTCCAGCAGCTTAGATGGACAAGTATTTACCTACGAGCAGTACTTC
>TRBD1|-|TRBV6-2/TRBV6-3|TRBJ2-3
CASGRGIRTDTQYF
TGTGCCAGTGGCAGGGGGATCAGGACAGATACGCAGTATTTT
>-|-|TRBV7-9|TRBJ2-7
CASSLGLNRKYF
TGTGCCAGCAGCTTAGGACTCAACAGGAAGTACTTC
>-|-|TRBV6-1|TRBJ2-1
CASSVGLAQFF
TGTGCCAGCAGTGTGGGGCTAGCGCAGTTCTTC
>-|few|TRBV4-2|TRBJ2-6
CASNWGEGANVLTF
TGTGCCAGCAACTGGGGAGAGGGGGCCAACGTCCTGACTTTC
>TRBD1|many|TRBV20-1|TRBJ2-5
CSAPRTGGKETQYF
TGCAGTGCACCTCGGACAGGGGGGAAAGAGACCCAGTACTTC
>-|few|TRBV4-2|TRBJ2-7
CASSQAAREWRNEQYF
TGTGCCAGCAGCCAAGCGGCCAGGGAATGGAGGAACGAGCAGTACTTC
>TRBD2|many|TRBV12-3/TRBV12-4|TRBJ2-2
CASSFRGGDTGELFF
TGTGCCAGCAGTTTCCGGGGGGGGGACACCGGGGAGCTGTTTTTT
>-|many|TRBV10-3|TRBJ1-1
CAISGRENTEAFF
TGTGCCATCAGTGGGAGAGAGAACACTGAAGCTTTCTTT
>-|many|TRBV7-9|TRBJ1-1
CASSQLIGGVEAFF
TGTGCCAGCAGCCAACTCATCGGGGGGGTTGAAGCTTTCTTT
>TRBD2|many|TRBV7-6|TRBJ2-3
CASSLKLAGVTDTQYF
TGTGCCAGCAGCTTAAAGCTAGCGGGAGTCACAGATACGCAGTATTTT
>-|many|TRBV27|TRBJ2-7
CASRFISGTESYEQYF
TGTGCCAGCCGTTTTATTTCCGGGACGGAATCTTACGAGCAGTACTTC
>TRBD1|many|TRBV6-1|TRBJ1-6
CASSPGTGYNSPLHF
TGTGCCAGCAGCCCCGGGACAGGGTATAATTCACCCCTCCACTTT
>TRBD2|many|TRBV15|TRBJ2-5
CATSPGLAGTQETQYF
TGTGCCACCAGCCCGGGGCTAGCGGGAACCCAAGAGACCCAGTACTTC
>TRBD1|many|TRBV15|TRBJ1-2
CATSNWDSGYTF
TGTGCCACCAGCAATTGGGACAGCGGCTACACCTTC
>-|-|TRBV4-1|TRBJ2-4
CASSQPLLGSKNIQYF
TGCGCCAGCAGCCAACCCCTCTTAGGTTCCAAAAACATTCAGTACTTC
>-|many|TRBV5-1|TRBJ1-2
CASSQIDSYGYTF
TGCGCCAGCAGCCAGATTGACAGCTATGGCTACACCTTC
>TRBD1|few|TRBV4-2|TRBJ2-7
CASGFTGTGAYEQYF
TGTGCCAGCGGATTCACCGGGACAGGGGCCTACGAGCAGTACTTC
>TRBD1|many|TRBV7-2|TRBJ2-1
CASSFYPGQGGGNEQFF
TGTGCCAGCAGCTTTTACCCGGGACAGGGAGGAGGAAATGAGCAGTTCTTC